This TCR beta chain was recorded in a study of shared clonotypes between healthy human individuals. Study summary: Per-donor plates numbered three CD4 naive, three CD4 memory, two CD8 naive and one CD8 memory.

Libraries were prepared by immunoSEQ multiplex PCR; TCRdb keeps only in-frame clonotypes and omits some of them. Of roughly 2.2 million clones in the sample, more than 80% were seen once. A word on this clone: What it binds is unknown. Relative to the germline gene, one junction end is altered; a read error may explain this.

Study observations and caveats: The sole specimen, blood, was sampled, and tissue repertoires likely differ. Non-shared clonotypes had lower generation probabilities than those shared by all four donors.

CDR1 is SGHDT, CDR2 YYEEEE, per germline. CDR3 length: 13 residues. The source is a man between 18 and 35 years old in good health. Some clones in this sample may be carry-over from other donors' samples. The chain carries TRBV5-6 and TRBJ1-2, with 8 bases aligning to TRBD1. Sequencing was carried out using naive CD4+ T cells from PBMCs. Subset defined: CD45RA+ positively selected. The CDR3 spells CASSPAGGTGESF. CDR3 DNA sequence: TGTGCCAGCAGCCCCGCCGGGGGGACAGGTGAATCCTTC.